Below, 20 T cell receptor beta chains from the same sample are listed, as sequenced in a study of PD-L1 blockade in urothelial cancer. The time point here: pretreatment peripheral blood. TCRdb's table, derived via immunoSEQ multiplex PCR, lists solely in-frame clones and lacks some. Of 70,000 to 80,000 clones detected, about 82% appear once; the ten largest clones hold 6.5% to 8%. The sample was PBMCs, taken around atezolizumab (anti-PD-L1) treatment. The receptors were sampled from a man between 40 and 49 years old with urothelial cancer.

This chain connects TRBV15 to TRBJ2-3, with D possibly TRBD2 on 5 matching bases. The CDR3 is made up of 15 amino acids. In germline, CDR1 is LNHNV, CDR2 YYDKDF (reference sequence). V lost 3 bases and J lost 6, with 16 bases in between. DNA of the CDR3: TGTGCCACCAGCAGCCGTCCCGGGATCACGGATACGCAGTATTTT. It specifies CATSSRPGITDTQYF.

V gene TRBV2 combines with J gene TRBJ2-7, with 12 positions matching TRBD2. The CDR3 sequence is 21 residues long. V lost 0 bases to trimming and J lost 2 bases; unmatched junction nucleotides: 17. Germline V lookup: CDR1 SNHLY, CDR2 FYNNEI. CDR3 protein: CASSEALSPGLAGLPTYEQYF. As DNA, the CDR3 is TGTGCCAGCAGTGAAGCGCTATCCCCGGGACTAGCGGGTCTGCCCACCTACGAGCAGTACTTC.

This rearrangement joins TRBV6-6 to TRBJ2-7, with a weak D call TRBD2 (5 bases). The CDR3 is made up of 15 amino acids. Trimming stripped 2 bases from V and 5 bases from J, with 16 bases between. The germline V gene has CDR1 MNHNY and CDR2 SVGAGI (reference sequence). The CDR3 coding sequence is TGTGCCAGCAGTTACCCTCAGCGGCTAGTCCACGAGCAGTACTTC. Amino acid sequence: CASSYPQRLVHEQYF.

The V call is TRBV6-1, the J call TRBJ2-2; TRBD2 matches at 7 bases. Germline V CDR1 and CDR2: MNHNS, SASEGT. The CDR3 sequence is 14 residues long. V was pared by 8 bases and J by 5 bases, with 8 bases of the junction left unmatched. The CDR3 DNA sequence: TGTGCCAGCTGCCGGGAGCGGGGAACCGGGGAGCTGTTTTTT. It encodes CASCRERGTGELFF.

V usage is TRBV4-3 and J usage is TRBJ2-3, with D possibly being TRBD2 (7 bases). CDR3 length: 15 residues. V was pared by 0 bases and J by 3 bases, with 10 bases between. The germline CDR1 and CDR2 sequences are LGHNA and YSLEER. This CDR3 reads CASSQEGGETDTQYF. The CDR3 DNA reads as TGCGCCAGCAGCCAAGAAGGGGGGGAGACAGATACGCAGTATTTT.

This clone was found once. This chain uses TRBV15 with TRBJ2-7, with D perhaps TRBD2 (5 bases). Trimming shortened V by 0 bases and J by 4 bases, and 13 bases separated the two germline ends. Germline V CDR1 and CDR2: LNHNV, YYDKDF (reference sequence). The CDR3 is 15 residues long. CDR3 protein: CATSRDPADGYEQYF. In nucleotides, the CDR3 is TGTGCCACCAGCAGAGATCCAGCGGATGGGTACGAGCAGTACTTC.

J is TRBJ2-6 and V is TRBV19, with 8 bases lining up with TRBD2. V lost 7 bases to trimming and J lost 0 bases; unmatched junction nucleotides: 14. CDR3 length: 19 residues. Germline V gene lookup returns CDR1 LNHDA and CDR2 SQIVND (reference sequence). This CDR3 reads CASTPWSSGSGSGANVLTF. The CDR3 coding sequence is TGTGCCAGTACACCTTGGTCGAGCGGGAGTGGCTCTGGGGCCAACGTCCTGACTTTC.

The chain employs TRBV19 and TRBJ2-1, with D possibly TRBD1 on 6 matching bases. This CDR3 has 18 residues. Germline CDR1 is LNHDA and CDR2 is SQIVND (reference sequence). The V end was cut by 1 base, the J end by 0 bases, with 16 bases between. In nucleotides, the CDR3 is TGTGCCAGTAGTATAGCCCCCCTACAGGGCAGCTCCTACAATGAGCAGTTCTTC. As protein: CASSIAPLQGSSYNEQFF.

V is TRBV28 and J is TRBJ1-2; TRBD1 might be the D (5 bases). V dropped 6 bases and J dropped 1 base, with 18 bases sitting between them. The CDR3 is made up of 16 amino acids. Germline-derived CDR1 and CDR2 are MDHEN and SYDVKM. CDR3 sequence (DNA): TGTGCCAGCAGCCTTGGAATAAGGGGCTATAACTATGGCTACACCTTC. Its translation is CASSLGIRGYNYGYTF.

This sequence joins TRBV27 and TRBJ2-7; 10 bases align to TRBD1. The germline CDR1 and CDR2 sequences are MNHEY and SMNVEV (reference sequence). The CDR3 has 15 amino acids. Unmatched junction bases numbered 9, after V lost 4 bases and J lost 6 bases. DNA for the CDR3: TGTGCCAGCAGTTCCAGGTCCGGGACAGGGGTCGAGCAGTACTTC. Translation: CASSSRSGTGVEQYF.

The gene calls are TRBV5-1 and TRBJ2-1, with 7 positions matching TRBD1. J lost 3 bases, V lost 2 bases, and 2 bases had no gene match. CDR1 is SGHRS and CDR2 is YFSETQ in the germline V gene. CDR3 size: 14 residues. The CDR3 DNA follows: TGCGCCAGCAGCTTTGGGGACAGCTACAATGAGCAGTTCTTC. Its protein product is CASSFGDSYNEQFF.

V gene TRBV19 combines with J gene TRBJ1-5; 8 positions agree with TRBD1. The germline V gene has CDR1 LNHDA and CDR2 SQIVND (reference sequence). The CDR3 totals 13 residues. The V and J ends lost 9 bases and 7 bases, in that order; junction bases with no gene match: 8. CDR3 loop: CASFQGAGQPQHF. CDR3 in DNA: TGTGCCAGCTTCCAGGGGGCCGGGCAGCCCCAGCATTTT.

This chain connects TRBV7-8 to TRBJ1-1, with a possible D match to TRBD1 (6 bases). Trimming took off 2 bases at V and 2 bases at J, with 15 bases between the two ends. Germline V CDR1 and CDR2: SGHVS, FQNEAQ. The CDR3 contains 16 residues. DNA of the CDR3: TGTGCCAGCAGCTTAAAAACAGGGCGGTTTAACACTGAAGCTTTCTTT. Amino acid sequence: CASSLKTGRFNTEAFF.

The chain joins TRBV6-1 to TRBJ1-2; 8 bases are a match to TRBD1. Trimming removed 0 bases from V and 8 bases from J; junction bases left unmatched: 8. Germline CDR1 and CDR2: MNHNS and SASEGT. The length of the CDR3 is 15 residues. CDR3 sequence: CASSEAQGQVGGYTF. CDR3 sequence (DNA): TGTGCCAGCAGTGAAGCGCAGGGACAGGTGGGGGGCTACACCTTC.

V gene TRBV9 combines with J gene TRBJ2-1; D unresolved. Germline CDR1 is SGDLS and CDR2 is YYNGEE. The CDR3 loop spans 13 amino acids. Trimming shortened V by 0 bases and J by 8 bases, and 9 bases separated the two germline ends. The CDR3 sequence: CASSVATLDEQFF. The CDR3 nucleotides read TGTGCCAGCAGCGTAGCGACTCTAGATGAGCAGTTCTTC.

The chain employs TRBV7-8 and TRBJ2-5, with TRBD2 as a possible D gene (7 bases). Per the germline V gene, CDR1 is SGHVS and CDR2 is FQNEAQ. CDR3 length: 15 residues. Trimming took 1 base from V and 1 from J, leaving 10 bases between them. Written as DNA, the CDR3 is TGTGCCAGCAGCTTAGTTGGGGGGGCCCAAGAGACCCAGTACTTC. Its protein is CASSLVGGAQETQYF.

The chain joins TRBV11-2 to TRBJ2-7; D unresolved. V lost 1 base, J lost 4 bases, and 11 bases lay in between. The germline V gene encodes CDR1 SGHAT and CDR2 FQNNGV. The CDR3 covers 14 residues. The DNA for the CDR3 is TGTGCCAGCAGCTTAGGCTCTACAGAGTACGAGCAGTACTTC. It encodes CASSLGSTEYEQYF.

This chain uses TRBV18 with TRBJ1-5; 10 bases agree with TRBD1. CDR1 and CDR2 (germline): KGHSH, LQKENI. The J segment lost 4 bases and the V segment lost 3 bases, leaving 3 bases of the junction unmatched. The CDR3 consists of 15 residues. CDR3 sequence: CASSPGQGTNQPQHF. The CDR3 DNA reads TGTGCCAGCTCACCGGGACAGGGGACAAATCAGCCCCAGCATTTT.

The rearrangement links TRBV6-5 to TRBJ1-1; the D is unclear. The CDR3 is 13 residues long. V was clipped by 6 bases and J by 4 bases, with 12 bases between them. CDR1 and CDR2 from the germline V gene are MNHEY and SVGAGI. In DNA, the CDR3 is TGTGCCAGCAGCCTTACACCCCGCACTGAAGCTTTCTTT. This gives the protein CASSLTPRTEAFF.

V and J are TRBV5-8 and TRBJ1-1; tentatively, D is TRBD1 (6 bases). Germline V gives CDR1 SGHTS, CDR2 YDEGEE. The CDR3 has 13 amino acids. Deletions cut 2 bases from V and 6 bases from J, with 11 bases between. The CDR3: CASSLTGYAEAFF. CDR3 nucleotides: TGTGCCAGCAGCTTAACAGGGTACGCTGAAGCTTTCTTT.